This T cell receptor (beta chain) was observed in a study of ipilimumab plus nivolumab after autologous stem cell transplantation (dated by TCRdb to about 2021). Regarding the complete study: A median of roughly five ipilimumab doses and 8 or 9 nivolumab doses was received by trial patients. Primary refractory and relapsed disease were included in the DLBCL cohort, with 18-month progression-free survival of 85.7% and 28.6%, respectively. The trial enrolled patients with high-risk diffuse large B cell lymphoma, mature T cell lymphoma, or multiple myeloma undergoing autologous transplant. The intent-to-treat population of the trial was made up of 35 to 45 patients.

Library construction relied on the immunoSEQ multiplex PCR assay. Held by TCRdb, this immuneACCESS table contains in-frame sequences only and omits some clones. Under half of the omission traces to an unresolved V gene where checked; the cause of the rest is unknown. This sample gives more than 20,000 clones in total; about three quarters of them show up just once. The ten largest clones add up to 15% to 25% of the sample. Summary of the overall study and its limitations: The authors concluded that, as post-transplant consolidation, combined checkpoint inhibition appeared tolerable. The authors stated that profiles of the T cell receptor repertoire, regulatory T cell phenotype and gut microbiota provided a biologic rationale for studying this approach further.

Checkpoint therapy began 14 to 28 days after autologous transplant, with ipilimumab given at 1 mg/kg intravenously on day 1 of selected weeks. Nivolumab was administered at 3 mg/kg intravenously on day 1 of weeks 1, 4, 7, 10, and every two weeks through week 26. This Phase Ib clinical trial tested ipilimumab plus nivolumab, a combined checkpoint inhibition, as consolidation after autologous stem cell transplantation. In regard to this clone: Its antigen specificity is not known. Per-nucleotide qualities are absent, and no much larger clonotype sits a single base away.

In the germline V gene, CDR1 corresponds to SGDLS and CDR2 to YYNGEE. At the junction V is shortened by 4 bases and J by 0 bases, with 10 bases in between. The cysteine opens and the phenylalanine closes a CDR3 of 14 amino acids. Only the CDR3 portion is preserved as DNA: 42 bases, with reading frame beginning at the first base. The rearranged chain carries TRBV9 and TRBJ1-2; the D gene cannot be named for sure. Sequencing was performed on PBMCs, taken in a trial of ipilimumab plus nivolumab as post-transplant consolidation. The TCR comes from a male donor with diffuse large B-cell lymphoma. The CDR3 has the sequence CASSPTGTNYGYTF. The nucleotide sequence reads TGTGCCAGCAGCCCGACGGGGACTAACTATGGCTACACCTTC. Supplemented by the reference TRBV9 and TRBJ1-2 proteins around the CDR3, the complete variable domain is DSGVTQTPKHLITATGQRVTLRCSPRSGDLSVYWYQQSLDQGLQFLIQYYNGEERAKGNILERFSAQQFPDLHSELNLSSLELGDSALYFCASSPTGTNYGYTFGSGTRLTVV.